The rows below give T cell receptor beta chains drawn from one sample of a study of blood T cell repertoires in COVID-19. Profiled with immunoSEQ multiplex PCR; TCRdb holds only in-frame clones, not every one. The sample consists of about 97,000 clones, around 88% of them appearing once. Sequenced: peripheral blood. These receptors were taken from a man aged 50-59 years with COVID-19, enrolled during active disease. Each CDR3 is given with its conserved first and last residue. The order of the fields is J gene, V gene, D gene, clone size, CDR3 protein, CDR3 DNA. D genes are given only for firm matches. Not all rows give a size; the values are once, few, many and, for expanded clones, a class.

TRBJ1-4,TRBV19,.,.,CASSILPANEKLFF,TGTGCCAGTAGTATATTACCGGCTAATGAAAAACTGTTTTTT
TRBJ1-1,TRBV14,.,once,CASSQGQNTEAFF,TGTGCCAGCAGCCAAGGGCAGAACACTGAAGCTTTCTTT
TRBJ1-2,TRBV11-2,TRBD1,.,CASSVPGQGGGYTF,TGTGCCAGCAGCGTGCCGGGACAGGGTGGTGGCTACACCTTC
TRBJ2-2,TRBV19,.,.,CASSRTDTTGELFF,TGTGCCAGTAGCCGGACAGACACCACCGGGGAGCTGTTTTTT
TRBJ1-1,TRBV6-5,TRBD1,.,CASSWTGNPLEAFF,TGTGCCAGCAGTTGGACAGGGAACCCTCTTGAAGCTTTCTTT
TRBJ1-2,TRBV28,.,.,CAVQEISNYGYTF,TGTGCCGTCCAAGAGATTTCCAACTATGGCTACACCTTC
TRBJ1-4,TRBV5-5,TRBD1,once,CASSRDRGVEKLFF,TGTGCCAGCAGCCGGGACAGGGGGGTTGAAAAACTGTTTTTT
TRBJ1-4,TRBV18,.,.,CASSAQGTNEKLFF,TGTGCCAGCTCAGCCCAGGGGACTAATGAAAAACTGTTTTTT
TRBJ2-2,TRBV6-5,.,.,CASRSGVNTGELFF,TGTGCCAGCAGGTCGGGGGTTAACACCGGGGAGCTGTTTTTT
TRBJ1-2,TRBV6-5,.,.,CASRREDRINYGYTF,TGTGCCAGCAGGAGAGAAGACAGGATTAACTATGGCTACACCTTC
TRBJ2-7,TRBV2,TRBD1,.,CASSGPGTGLFQYF,TGTGCCAGCAGTGGACCCGGGACAGGGTTGTTTCAGTACTTC
TRBJ1-1,TRBV21-1,.,.,CASSKLPLRIGTGALRTEAFF,TGTGCCAGCAGCAAACTCCCCCTAAGAATTGGGACAGGGGCATTGAGGACTGAAGCTTTCTTT
TRBJ2-7,TRBV5-1,.,.,CASSLEQRSYEQYF,TGCGCCAGCAGCTTGGAACAGAGATCCTACGAGCAGTACTTC
TRBJ2-3,TRBV12-3/TRBV12-4,.,.,CASNPGVTDTQYF,TGTGCCAGCAACCCAGGGGTGACAGATACGCAGTATTTT
TRBJ2-2,TRBV13,TRBD1,few,CASSPGLDRVNTGELFF,TGTGCCAGCAGCCCCGGTTTGGACAGGGTGAACACCGGGGAGCTGTTTTTT
TRBJ1-1,TRBV19,TRBD1,.,CASSTGTGGKAFF,TGTGCCAGTAGTACCGGGACAGGGGGCAAAGCTTTCTTT
TRBJ2-3,TRBV24-1,.,.,CATSEKGRVADTQYF,TGTGCCACCAGTGAGAAGGGCAGGGTTGCGGATACGCAGTATTTT
TRBJ1-5,TRBV19,.,.,CASSKTITDQPQHF,TGTGCCAGTAGTAAGACCATCACAGATCAGCCCCAGCATTTT
TRBJ2-3,TRBV7-9,TRBD1,.,CASSSDGTASTDTQYF,TGTGCCAGCAGCTCGGATGGGACAGCTAGCACAGATACGCAGTATTTT
TRBJ2-7,TRBV9,TRBD1,few,CASSLRDRKDEQYF,TGTGCCAGCAGCTTACGGGACAGGAAGGACGAGCAGTACTTC
TRBJ2-2,TRBV9,TRBD1,.,CASSDGTGSPGELFF,TGTGCCAGCAGCGACGGGACAGGGTCTCCCGGGGAGCTGTTTTTT
TRBJ1-3,TRBV28,.,.,CASSFRDSSGNTIYF,TGTGCCAGCAGTTTCAGGGACTCATCTGGAAACACCATATATTTT
TRBJ1-3,TRBV6-2/TRBV6-3,.,few,CASSFQRGSGNTIYF,TGTGCCAGCAGTTTCCAGCGCGGCTCTGGAAACACCATATATTTT
TRBJ2-3,TRBV3-1/TRBV3-2,TRBD2,once,CASSQVPSGGTDTQYF,TGTGCCAGCAGCCAAGTCCCTAGCGGGGGCACAGATACGCAGTATTTT
TRBJ1-1,TRBV7-9,.,.,CASSASRDTEAFF,TGTGCCAGCAGCGCTAGTCGGGACACTGAAGCTTTCTTT
TRBJ2-5,TRBV2,.,.,CASSNRVGETQYF,TGTGCCAGCAGTAACAGGGTTGGAGAGACCCAGTACTTC
TRBJ2-3,TRBV4-3,TRBD2,few,CASSQVVKRGVDTQYF,TGCGCCAGCAGCCAAGTCGTCAAGCGGGGGGTAGATACGCAGTATTTT
TRBJ1-2,TRBV20-1,.,once,CSATSSGYTF,TGCAGTGCTACATCTAGTGGCTACACCTTC
TRBJ1-5,TRBV20-1,.,.,CSASPEGVWGGQPQHF,TGCAGTGCTAGTCCCGAAGGGGTTTGGGGGGGGCAGCCCCAGCATTTT
TRBJ2-7,TRBV30,TRBD1,.,CAWSGGTGGAYEQYF,TGTGCCTGGAGTGGGGGGACAGGGGGAGCCTACGAGCAGTACTTC
TRBJ1-2,TRBV6-5,TRBD1,.,CASSKPGQGAPGYTF,TGTGCCAGCAGTAAACCGGGACAGGGGGCGCCGGGCTACACCTTC
TRBJ1-2,TRBV19,.,.,CASSSSGRLGHGYTF,TGTGCCAGTAGTTCATCGGGGAGGCTGGGGCATGGCTACACCTTC
TRBJ1-1,TRBV19,.,once,CASSRDTRGTEAFF,TGTGCCAGTAGTAGAGACACCCGGGGCACTGAAGCTTTCTTT